The 6 T cell receptor beta chains reported below all come from one sample, sequenced in a study of blood T cell repertoires in COVID-19. Measured with immunoSEQ multiplex PCR; TCRdb has only the in-frame clones, and not every one. The table includes approximately 62,000 clones, 80% to 90% detected once. The sample consisted of peripheral blood. These TCRs come from an elderly man with acute or convalescent COVID-19.

On this clone itself: Its ends do not fully match the called genes, so a read error is possible. Written as DNA, the CDR3 is TGTGCCAGCAGCCCTAGTCCCTCCGACAGGGTAACTTTT. Its protein is CASSPSPSDRVTF. The V and J genes are TRBV11-3 and TRBJ1-1; 7 bases are a match to TRBD1. CDR3 length equals 13 residues. The germline V gene encodes CDR1 SGHNT and CDR2 YENEEA.

The chain employs TRBV13 and TRBJ1-4; 9 bases are shared with TRBD1. Germline values: CDR1 PRHDT, CDR2 FYEKMQ (reference sequence). CDR3 length equals 15 residues. V dropped 5 bases and J dropped 7; count of bases not matched to a gene: 8. In DNA, the CDR3 is TGTGCCAGCAGCATATATAGGGACAGGGCTGAAAAACTGTTTTTT. It translates to CASSIYRDRAEKLFF. The whole variable domain, filled in from reference TRBV13 and TRBJ1-4, reads AAGVIQSPRHLIKEKRETATLKCYPIPRHDTVYWYQQGPGQDPQFLISFYEKMQSDKGSIPDRFSAQQFSDYHSELNMSSLELGDSALYFCASSIYRDRAEKLFFGSGTQLSVL.

The CDR3: CATSDTGTGYNEQFF. The DNA for the CDR3 is TGTGCCACCAGTGATACCGGGACAGGCTACAATGAGCAGTTCTTC. The V call is TRBV24-1, the J call TRBJ2-1, with 8 bases identical to TRBD1. This CDR3 spans 15 amino acids. CDR1 is KGHDR and CDR2 is SFDVKD in the germline V gene. The trim removed 3 bases at V and 3 bases at J, leaving 3 bases unmatched.

The chain employs TRBV4-1 and TRBJ1-1; 8 nucleotides align to TRBD1. In germline, CDR1 is MGHRA, CDR2 YSYEKL. This CDR3 contains 16 residues. V lost 3 bases to trimming and J lost 10 bases; unmatched junction nucleotides: 16. This CDR3 is CASSQTVRDRTPRAFF. In DNA, the CDR3 is TGCGCCAGCAGCCAGACGGTCCGGGACAGGACCCCTAGAGCTTTCTTT.

This clone has more than one count but fewer than ten. The chain is built from TRBV6-6 and TRBJ2-7; 7 positions agree with TRBD2. The ends lost 2 bases at V and 2 bases at J; junction bases unmatched: 6. The CDR3 extends over 15 amino acids. The germline V gene encodes CDR1 MNHNY and CDR2 SVGAGI (reference sequence). The CDR3 spells CASSYPEGGTYEQYF. In DNA form, the CDR3 reads TGTGCCAGCAGTTACCCGGAGGGAGGGACCTACGAGCAGTACTTC.

V and J are TRBV12-5 and TRBJ2-3; TRBD1 matches at 11 bases. Germline values: CDR1 LGHNT, CDR2 FRNRAP. This CDR3 region has 14 residues. Losses at the gene ends were 5 bases for V and 7 bases for J; bases not matched to a gene: 5. CDR3 loop: CASGLGQGANTQYF. CDR3 in DNA: TGTGCTAGTGGTCTTGGACAGGGGGCCAATACGCAGTATTTT.